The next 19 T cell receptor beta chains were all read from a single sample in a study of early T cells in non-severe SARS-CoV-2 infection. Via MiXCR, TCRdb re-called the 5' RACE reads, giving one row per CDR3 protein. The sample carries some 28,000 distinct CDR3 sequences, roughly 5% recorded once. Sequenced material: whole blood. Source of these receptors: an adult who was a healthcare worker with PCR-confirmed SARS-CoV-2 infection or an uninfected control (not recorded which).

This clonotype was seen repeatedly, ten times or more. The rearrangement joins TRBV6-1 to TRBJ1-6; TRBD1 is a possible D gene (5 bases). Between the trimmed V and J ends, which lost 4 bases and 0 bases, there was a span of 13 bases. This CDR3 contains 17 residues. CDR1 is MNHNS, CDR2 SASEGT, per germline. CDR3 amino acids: CASSAGQGASYNSPLHF. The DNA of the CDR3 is TGTGCCAGCAGTGCCGGACAAGGGGCCTCCTATAATTCACCCCTCCACTTT.

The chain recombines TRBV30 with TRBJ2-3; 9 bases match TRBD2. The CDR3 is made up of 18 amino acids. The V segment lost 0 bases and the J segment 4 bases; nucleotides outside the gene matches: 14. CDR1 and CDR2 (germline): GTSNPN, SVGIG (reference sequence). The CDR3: CAWSVRREGWYRADTQYF. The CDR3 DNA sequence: TGTGCCTGGAGTGTAAGGCGGGAGGGGTGGTATAGGGCAGATACGCAGTATTTT.

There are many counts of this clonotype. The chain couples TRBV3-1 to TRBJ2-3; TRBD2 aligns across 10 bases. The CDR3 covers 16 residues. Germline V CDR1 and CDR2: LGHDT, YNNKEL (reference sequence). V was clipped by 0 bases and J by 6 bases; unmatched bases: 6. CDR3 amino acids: CASSQEATSGWDTQYF. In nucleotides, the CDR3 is TGTGCCAGCAGCCAAGAGGCGACTAGCGGGTGGGATACGCAGTATTTT.

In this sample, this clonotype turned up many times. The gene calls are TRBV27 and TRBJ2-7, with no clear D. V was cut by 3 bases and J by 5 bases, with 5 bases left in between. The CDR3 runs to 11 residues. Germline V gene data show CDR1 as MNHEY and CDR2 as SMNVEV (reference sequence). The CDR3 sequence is CASSLGNEQYF. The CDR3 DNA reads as TGTGCCAGCAGTTTGGGAAACGAGCAGTACTTC.

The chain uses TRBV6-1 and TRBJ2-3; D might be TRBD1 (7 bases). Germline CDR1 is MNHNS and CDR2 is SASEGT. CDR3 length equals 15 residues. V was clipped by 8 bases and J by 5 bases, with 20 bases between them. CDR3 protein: CASWDSGQAEDTQYF. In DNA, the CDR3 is TGTGCCAGCTGGGATAGCGGACAGGCGGAAGATACGCAGTATTTT.

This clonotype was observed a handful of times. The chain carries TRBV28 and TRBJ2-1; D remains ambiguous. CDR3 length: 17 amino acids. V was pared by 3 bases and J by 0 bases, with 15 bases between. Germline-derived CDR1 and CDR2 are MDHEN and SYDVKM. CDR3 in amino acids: CASSFPGLMSSYNEQFF. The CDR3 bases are TGTGCCAGCAGTTTCCCGGGCCTTATGAGCTCCTACAATGAGCAGTTCTTC. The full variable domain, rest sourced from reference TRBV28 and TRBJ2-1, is DVKVTQSSRYLVKRTGEKVFLECVQDMDHENMFWYRQDPGLGLRLIYFSYDVKMKEKGDIPEGYSVSREKKERFSLILESASTNQTSMYLCASSFPGLMSSYNEQFFGPGTRLTVL.

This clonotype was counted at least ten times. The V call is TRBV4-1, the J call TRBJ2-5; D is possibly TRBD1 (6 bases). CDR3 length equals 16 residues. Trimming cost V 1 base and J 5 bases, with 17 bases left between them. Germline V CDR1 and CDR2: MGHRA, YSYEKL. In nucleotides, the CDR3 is TGCGCCAGCAGCCAAGGCTCACAGGGTCGCGGGGAGACCCAGTACTTC. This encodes CASSQGSQGRGETQYF.

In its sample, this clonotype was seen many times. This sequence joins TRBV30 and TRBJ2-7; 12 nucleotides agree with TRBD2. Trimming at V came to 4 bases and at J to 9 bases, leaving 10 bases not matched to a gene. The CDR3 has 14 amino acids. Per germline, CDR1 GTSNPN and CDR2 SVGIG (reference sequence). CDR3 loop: CAWNPSGRAGGQYF. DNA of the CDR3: TGTGCCTGGAATCCTAGCGGGAGGGCCGGTGGGCAGTACTTC.

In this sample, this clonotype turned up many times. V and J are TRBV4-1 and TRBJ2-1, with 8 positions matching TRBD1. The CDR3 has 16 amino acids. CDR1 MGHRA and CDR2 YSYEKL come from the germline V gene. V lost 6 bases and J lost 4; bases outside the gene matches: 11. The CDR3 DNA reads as TGCGCCAGCAGGCCTATTCCAGGGGGCTCATACAATGAGCAGTTCTTC. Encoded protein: CASRPIPGGSYNEQFF.

In DNA, the CDR3 is TGCAGTGCTAGTTTTCCTAATGAGCAGTTCTTC. Translated, it gives CSASFPNEQFF. The rearrangement joins TRBV20-1 to TRBJ2-1; D uncertain. There are 11 residues in the CDR3. In germline, CDR1 is DFQATT, CDR2 SNEGSKA (reference sequence). V was pared by 3 bases and J by 7 bases, with 7 bases between.

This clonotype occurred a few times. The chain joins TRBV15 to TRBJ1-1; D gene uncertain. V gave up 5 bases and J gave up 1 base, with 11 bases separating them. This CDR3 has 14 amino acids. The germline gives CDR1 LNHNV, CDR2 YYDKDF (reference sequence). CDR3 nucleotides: TGTGCCACCAGCTACCACGCTAGGAACACTGAAGCTTTCTTT. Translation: CATSYHARNTEAFF.

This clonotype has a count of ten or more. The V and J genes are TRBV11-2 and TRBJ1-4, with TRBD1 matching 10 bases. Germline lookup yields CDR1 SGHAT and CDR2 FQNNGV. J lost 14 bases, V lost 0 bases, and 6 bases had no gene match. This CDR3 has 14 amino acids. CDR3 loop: CASSLETGGKYLFF. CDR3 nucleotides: TGTGCCAGCAGCTTAGAGACAGGGGGCAAATACCTGTTTTTT.

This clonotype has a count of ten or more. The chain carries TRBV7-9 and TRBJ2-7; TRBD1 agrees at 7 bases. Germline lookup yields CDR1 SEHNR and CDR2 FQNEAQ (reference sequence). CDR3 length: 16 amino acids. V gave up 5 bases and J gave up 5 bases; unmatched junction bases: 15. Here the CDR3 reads CASSLDRDNPPHEQYF. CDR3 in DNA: TGTGCCAGCAGCCTTGACAGGGATAATCCCCCCCACGAGCAGTACTTC.

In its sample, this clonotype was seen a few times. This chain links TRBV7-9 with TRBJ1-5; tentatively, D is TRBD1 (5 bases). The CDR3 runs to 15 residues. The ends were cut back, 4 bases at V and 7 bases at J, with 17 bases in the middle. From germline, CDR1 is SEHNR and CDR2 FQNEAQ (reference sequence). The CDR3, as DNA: TGTGCCAGCAGCTCGACCGGGGGTACTCAGCAGCCCCAGCATTTT. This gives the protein CASSSTGGTQQPQHF.

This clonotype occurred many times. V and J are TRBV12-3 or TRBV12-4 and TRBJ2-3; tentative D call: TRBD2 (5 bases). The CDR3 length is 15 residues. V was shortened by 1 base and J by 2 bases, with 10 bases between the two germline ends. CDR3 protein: CASSLGGWNTDTQYF. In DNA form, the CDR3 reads TGTGCCAGCAGTTTAGGCGGGTGGAACACAGATACGCAGTATTTT.

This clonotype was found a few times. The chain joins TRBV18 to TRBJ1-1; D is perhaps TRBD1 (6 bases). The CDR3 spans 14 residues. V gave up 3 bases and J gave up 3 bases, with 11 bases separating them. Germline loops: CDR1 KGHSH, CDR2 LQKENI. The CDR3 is CASSPNREYTEAFF. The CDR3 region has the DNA TGTGCCAGCTCACCGAACAGGGAGTACACTGAAGCTTTCTTT.

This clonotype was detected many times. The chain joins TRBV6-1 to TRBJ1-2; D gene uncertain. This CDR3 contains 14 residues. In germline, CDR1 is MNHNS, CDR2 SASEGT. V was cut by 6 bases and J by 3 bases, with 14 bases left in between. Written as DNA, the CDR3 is TGTGCCAGCAGGACCCCCCCAGAGCACTATGGCTACACCTTC. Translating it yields CASRTPPEHYGYTF.

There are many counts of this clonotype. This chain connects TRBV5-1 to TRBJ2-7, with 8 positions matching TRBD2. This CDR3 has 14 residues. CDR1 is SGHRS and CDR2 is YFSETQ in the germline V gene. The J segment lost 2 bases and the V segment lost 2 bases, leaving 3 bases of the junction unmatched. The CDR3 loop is CASSLAGDPYEQYF. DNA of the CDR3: TGCGCCAGCAGCTTAGCGGGAGACCCCTACGAGCAGTACTTC.

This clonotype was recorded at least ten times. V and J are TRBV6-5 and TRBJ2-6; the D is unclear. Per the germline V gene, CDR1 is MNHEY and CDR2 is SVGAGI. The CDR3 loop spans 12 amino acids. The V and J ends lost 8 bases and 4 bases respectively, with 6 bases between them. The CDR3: CASSDGANVLTF. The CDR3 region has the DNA TGTGCCAGCTCCGACGGGGCCAACGTCCTGACTTTC.